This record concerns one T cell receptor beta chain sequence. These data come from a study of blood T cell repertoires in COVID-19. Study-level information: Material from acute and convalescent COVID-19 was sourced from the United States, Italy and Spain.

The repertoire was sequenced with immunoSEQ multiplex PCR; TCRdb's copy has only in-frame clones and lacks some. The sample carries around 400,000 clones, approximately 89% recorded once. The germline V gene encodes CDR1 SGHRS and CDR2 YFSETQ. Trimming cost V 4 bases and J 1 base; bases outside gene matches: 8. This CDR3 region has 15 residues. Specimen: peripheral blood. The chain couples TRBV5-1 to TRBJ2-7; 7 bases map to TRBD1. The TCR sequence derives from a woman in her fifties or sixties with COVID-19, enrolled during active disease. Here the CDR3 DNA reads TGCGCCAGCAGCCCTGCTAGGGACAGATCCTACGAGCAGTACTTC. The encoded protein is CASSPARDRSYEQYF.